Listed below are T cell receptor beta chains from one sample, sequenced in a study of blood T cell repertoires in COVID-19. Clones were read by immunoSEQ multiplex PCR, and TCRdb kept only the in-frame ones, dropping some. The sample consists of 130,000 or so clones, roughly 84% of them appearing once. The sequencing input was peripheral blood. The receptor set was obtained from a man between 25 and 39 years old with COVID-19, enrolled during active disease. Each CDR3 is given with its conserved first and last residue. A D gene is named only where the DNA matches it firmly. Not all rows give a size; the values are once, few, many and, for expanded clones, a class.

j_call: TRBJ2-3
clone_size: few
v_call: TRBV5-4
d_call: -
cdr3_nt: TGTGCCAGCAGCTTCCGACTAGGTCATTCCACAGATACGCAGTATTTT
cdr3_aa: CASSFRLGHSTDTQYF

j_call: TRBJ2-5
clone_size: -
v_call: TRBV14
d_call: TRBD2
cdr3_nt: TGTGCCAGCAGCCAAGGGGCTAGCGGGAGCTGGGAGACCCAGTACTTC
cdr3_aa: CASSQGASGSWETQYF

j_call: TRBJ2-2
clone_size: -
v_call: TRBV9
d_call: TRBD2
cdr3_nt: TGTGCCAGCAGCGTAGGACTAGCGGGACGGACCGGGGAGCTGTTTTTT
cdr3_aa: CASSVGLAGRTGELFF

j_call: TRBJ2-7
clone_size: -
v_call: TRBV2
d_call: TRBD1
cdr3_nt: TGTGCCAGCAGATCGGGACAGGGGCACTACGAGCAGTACTTC
cdr3_aa: CASRSGQGHYEQYF

j_call: TRBJ2-7
clone_size: -
v_call: TRBV28
d_call: TRBD1
cdr3_nt: TGTGCCAGCAGCGAGGGACAGGGCTACGAGCAGTACTTC
cdr3_aa: CASSEGQGYEQYF

j_call: TRBJ1-5
clone_size: -
v_call: TRBV10-3
d_call: TRBD1
cdr3_nt: TGTGCCATCAGTGGGACAGGCGACGGTCAGCCCCAGCATTTT
cdr3_aa: CAISGTGDGQPQHF

j_call: TRBJ1-1
clone_size: once
v_call: TRBV19
d_call: -
cdr3_nt: TGTGCCAGTAGTATCCAGGGTGTCGGCACTGAAGCTTTCTTT
cdr3_aa: CASSIQGVGTEAFF

j_call: TRBJ2-2
clone_size: -
v_call: TRBV5-6
d_call: TRBD2
cdr3_nt: TGTGCCAGCAGCTTCCCCGGGGGGGAGGCGAACACCGGGGAGCTGTTTTTT
cdr3_aa: CASSFPGGEANTGELFF

j_call: TRBJ1-1
clone_size: -
v_call: TRBV25-1
d_call: -
cdr3_nt: TGTGCCAGCAGTGAATATCAGGGATCCACTGAAGCTTTCTTT
cdr3_aa: CASSEYQGSTEAFF

j_call: TRBJ2-1
clone_size: once
v_call: TRBV7-9
d_call: TRBD2
cdr3_nt: TGTGCCAGCAGCGGATCAGCGGGAGGTGGTATAAATGAGCAGTTCTTC
cdr3_aa: CASSGSAGGGINEQFF

j_call: TRBJ2-1
clone_size: -
v_call: TRBV2
d_call: TRBD2
cdr3_nt: TGTGCCAGCAGTGTGGGACTAACTTACAATGAGCAGTTCTTC
cdr3_aa: CASSVGLTYNEQFF

j_call: TRBJ1-1
clone_size: -
v_call: TRBV20-1
d_call: -
cdr3_nt: TGCAGTGCTAGTGGACAGCTGAACACTGAAGCTTTCTTT
cdr3_aa: CSASGQLNTEAFF

j_call: TRBJ1-6
clone_size: -
v_call: TRBV28
d_call: -
cdr3_nt: TGTGCCAGCAGTTTTAAAGGGGTGAATTCACCCCTCCACTTT
cdr3_aa: CASSFKGVNSPLHF

j_call: TRBJ2-2
clone_size: -
v_call: TRBV11-2
d_call: -
cdr3_nt: TGTGCCAGCAGCTTATCAGTCACCGGGGAGCTGTTTTTT
cdr3_aa: CASSLSVTGELFF

j_call: TRBJ2-2
clone_size: -
v_call: TRBV4-1
d_call: TRBD2
cdr3_nt: TGCGCCAGCAGCCATCCCAGCGGGAGGGCCGACCCCGGGGAGCTGTTTTTT
cdr3_aa: CASSHPSGRADPGELFF

j_call: TRBJ2-1
clone_size: -
v_call: TRBV6-6
d_call: -
cdr3_nt: TGTGCCAGCAGTTTAGACTCCTACCTCTCCTACAATGAGCAGTTCTTC
cdr3_aa: CASSLDSYLSYNEQFF

j_call: TRBJ2-1
clone_size: once
v_call: TRBV11-2
d_call: -
cdr3_nt: TGTGCCAGCAGCCTGAGCGGAATGAGCTCCTACAATGAGCAGTTCTTC
cdr3_aa: CASSLSGMSSYNEQFF

j_call: TRBJ2-2
clone_size: -
v_call: TRBV27
d_call: TRBD1
cdr3_nt: TGTGCCAGCAGGCAGGGGGTGTCCTCGAACACCGGGGAGCTGTTTTTT
cdr3_aa: CASRQGVSSNTGELFF

j_call: TRBJ1-6
clone_size: -
v_call: TRBV5-1
d_call: -
cdr3_nt: TGCGCCAGCAGCTCGAGAGGGGGAGAATCACCCCTCCACTTT
cdr3_aa: CASSSRGGESPLHF

j_call: TRBJ1-5
clone_size: -
v_call: TRBV27
d_call: -
cdr3_nt: TGCGCCAGCAGTCCTGGGACTTCTAGGGTGAGCAATCAGCCCCAGCATTTT
cdr3_aa: CASSPGTSRVSNQPQHF

j_call: TRBJ1-2
clone_size: -
v_call: TRBV19
d_call: -
cdr3_nt: TGTGCCACCCCGCGAGGAGGAGGGGCGGATGGCTACACCTTC
cdr3_aa: CATPRGGGADGYTF

j_call: TRBJ2-1
clone_size: -
v_call: TRBV9
d_call: -
cdr3_nt: TGTGCCAGCAGCTCGCCCGCGGGCTACAATGAGCAGTTCTTC
cdr3_aa: CASSSPAGYNEQFF

j_call: TRBJ1-1
clone_size: -
v_call: TRBV28
d_call: -
cdr3_nt: TGTGCCAGCAGTTGGGGGCGATTGAACACTGAAGCTTTCTTT
cdr3_aa: CASSWGRLNTEAFF